This T cell receptor (beta chain) was sequenced in a study of blood T cell repertoires in COVID-19. Participants had their cohort set by participant-reported clinical history. Sequenced by immunoSEQ multiplex PCR; TCRdb stores in-frame clones only, minus some. The data hold fewer than 400,000 clones, with around nine tenths observed a single time. The CDR3 is 13 amino acids. Trimming took 4 bases from V and 4 from J, leaving 10 bases between them. Germline V lookup: CDR1 MDHEN, CDR2 SYDVKM. The sequence came from a man in his 60s who had recovered from COVID-19. The specimen was PBMCs or T cells enriched from blood (not recorded which). V and J are TRBV28 and TRBJ1-2; D not resolved. The CDR3 nucleotides read TGTGCCAGCAGTTATACAGAGATCTATGGCTACACCTTC. Its translation is CASSYTEIYGYTF.